This TCR beta chain was profiled in a study of shared clonotypes between healthy human individuals. Libraries were prepared by immunoSEQ multiplex PCR; TCRdb keeps only in-frame clonotypes and omits some of them. The table includes fewer than 2.5 million clones, approximately 94% detected once. With regard to this clone: Its specificity is unknown.

CDR3 length: 12 amino acids. Germline values: CDR1 SGHTA, CDR2 FQGNSA. Trimming took 5 bases from V and 12 from J, leaving 14 bases between them. Broader study findings: Several donors showed sharing of around 5.3% of naive CD4 clonotypes.

The sequencing input was naive CD4+ T cells from PBMCs. Subset: CD45RA+ positively selected. The sequence came from a man aged 18 to 29 in good health. Some clones in this sample may be carry-over from other donors' samples. This chain uses TRBV7-2 with TRBJ2-1; the D gene is possibly TRBD2 (5 bases). DNA of the CDR3: TGTGCCAGCAGCCCCGTCGGGCTAGCGCAGTTCTTC. Encoded protein: CASSPVGLAQFF.